This T cell receptor (beta chain) was captured in a study of PD-1 blockade in classical Hodgkin lymphoma. Study-level points and caveats: While CD8+ TCR diversity did not rise significantly by C4D1, CD4+ TCR diversity did. Reports indicated that newly diagnosed patients had lower baseline TCR diversity than healthy donors did.

Generated by immunoSEQ multiplex PCR, the TCRdb table keeps only in-frame clones and is missing some. The sample lists approximately 70,000 clones, roughly 91% occurring once. The CDR3 spans 16 residues. V lost 4 bases and J lost 11; bases outside the gene matches: 16. Germline V gene lookup returns CDR1 SGDLS and CDR2 YYNGEE. All patients experienced relapse after autologous stem cell transplantation, and brentuximab vedotin exposure was variable. Details on this clone: The antigen is undetermined.

The clonotype was recovered from a human donor with classical Hodgkin lymphoma. The V and J genes are TRBV9 and TRBJ2-4; 9 positions agree with TRBD2. Sequences were derived from peripheral blood mononuclear cells (PBMCs), sampled at baseline. The CDR3 coding sequence is TGTGCCAGCAGCCCTCCCCCGCTAGCGGGAAGGGAGGTTCAGTACTTC. It is translated as CASSPPPLAGREVQYF.